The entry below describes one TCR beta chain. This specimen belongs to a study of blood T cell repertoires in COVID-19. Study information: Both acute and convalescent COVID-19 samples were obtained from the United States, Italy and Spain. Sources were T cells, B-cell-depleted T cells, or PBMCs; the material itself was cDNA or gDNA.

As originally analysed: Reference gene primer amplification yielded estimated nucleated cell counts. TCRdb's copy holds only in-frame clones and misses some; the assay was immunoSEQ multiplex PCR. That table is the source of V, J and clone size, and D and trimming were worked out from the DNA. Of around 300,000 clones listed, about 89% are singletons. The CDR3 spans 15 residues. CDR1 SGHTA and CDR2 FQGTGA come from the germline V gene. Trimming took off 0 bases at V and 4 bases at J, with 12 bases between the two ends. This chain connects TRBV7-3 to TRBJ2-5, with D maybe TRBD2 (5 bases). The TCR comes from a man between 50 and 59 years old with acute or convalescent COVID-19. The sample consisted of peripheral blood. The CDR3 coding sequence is TGTGCCAGCAGCTTAACGGTTGGAGGCGGAGAGACCCAGTACTTC. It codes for CASSLTVGGGETQYF.